This T cell receptor (beta chain) was sequenced during a study of T-cell reconstitution after alpha-beta-depleted transplantation in children. Remarks on this clonotype: Its antigen is not identified.

Germline V gene data show CDR1 as DFQATT and CDR2 as SNEGSKA (reference sequence). Between the trimmed V and J ends, which lost 0 bases and 2 bases, there was a span of 9 bases. The CDR3 runs 14 residues. Unique molecular identifiers were incorporated when the TCRbeta library was constructed. A single record per CDR3 protein comes from TCRdb applying MiXCR to the PCR reads. The sample contains about 260,000 distinct CDR3 sequences, approximately 8.9% of which appear only once. Study-wide results and caveats: When one year had passed after transplant, most T-cell counts and diversity came from newly produced T cells. The high TCRbeta diversity at day 60 in some patients came from surviving recipient T cells and thymic progenitors. Reported findings indicate that, about two months after transplant, alpha-beta T cells came from several hundred expanded clones, which were derived from non-depleted graft cells.

The V call is TRBV20-1, the J call TRBJ2-3, with D unclear. This material consisted of PBMCs, mostly from graft donor cells, taken 180 days after TCRalphabeta/CD19-depleted stem cell transplant. This clonotype originated in a male patient between 10 and 17 years old who had a stem cell transplant for acute lymphoblastic leukemia, so the T cells may come from the graft donor. CDR3 residues: CSARDRPFTDTQYF. The CDR3 bases are TGCAGTGCTAGAGATCGTCCGTTCACAGATACGCAGTATTTT.